Listed below are T cell receptor beta chains from one sample, sequenced in a study of cytomegalovirus exposure and HLA in healthy donors. Only in-frame clones appear in the TCRdb table, and some are missing; sequencing was by immunoSEQ multiplex PCR. Found here are roughly 110,000 clones, 55% to 70% of them singletons; the top ten hold 2% to 2.5%. The material sequenced was PBMCs. Every receptor here comes from a woman between 25 and 40 years old in good health and CMV-seronegative. Both conserved end residues are part of each CDR3. The D gene is left open where the match is weak. Size values are once, few and many counts, or a class for expanded clones, and some rows have none.

TRBJ2-5	TRBV7-6	NA	TRBD2	TGTGCCAGCAGCGGAGGGGTCGGGGGGGGAGAGACCCAGTACTTC	CASSGGVGGGETQYF
TRBJ2-1	TRBV7-6	NA	NA	TGTGCCAGCAGCTTAGCGGGAGCGGGCTACAATGAGCAGTTCTTC	CASSLAGAGYNEQFF
TRBJ1-4	TRBV19	NA	TRBD1	TGTGCCAGTGGACAGGGGCCGGAAAAACTGTTTTTT	CASGQGPEKLFF
TRBJ2-3	TRBV4-2	NA	TRBD2	TGTGCCAGCAGCCTGAGGAGGGAGGGCCATACGCAGTATTTT	CASSLRREGHTQYF
TRBJ1-6	TRBV9	NA	NA	TGTGCCAGCGCGCCAGGGAGGGATTCACCCCTCCACTTT	CASAPGRDSPLHF
TRBJ2-1	TRBV7-3	NA	TRBD2	TGTGCCAGCAGCATCACTAGCGGGAGTAGGGGTGAGCAGTTCTTC	CASSITSGSRGEQFF
TRBJ2-1	TRBV2	few	TRBD1	TGTGCCAGCAGTCTCACAGGGGCCAAGGTTAATGAGCAGTTCTTC	CASSLTGAKVNEQFF
TRBJ2-1	TRBV19	NA	TRBD1	TGTGCCAGTAGTGAACCGGGACAGGGAGCAAACAATGAGCAGTTCTTC	CASSEPGQGANNEQFF
TRBJ1-6	TRBV6-1	NA	TRBD1	TGTGCCAGCAGTGAGGGACAGGGTGGATCACCCCTCCACTTT	CASSEGQGGSPLHF
TRBJ2-1	TRBV7-8	few	TRBD2	TGTGCCAGCAGGCCGCCCGGGACTAGCGGGATCAATGAGCAGTTCTTC	CASRPPGTSGINEQFF
TRBJ2-7	TRBV6-6	NA	TRBD2	TGTGCCATCGCCGACCTGACTAGCGGGAGCTACGAGCAGTACTTC	CAIADLTSGSYEQYF
TRBJ1-1	TRBV5-4	NA	TRBD1	TGTGCCAGCAGCCCGAAGGGGGCCGGGGCAGCTGAAGCTTTCTTT	CASSPKGAGAAEAFF
TRBJ2-7	TRBV29-1	NA	TRBD2	TGCAGCGTTGAAGGGACTAGCGGGGACTCCTACGAGCAGTACTTC	CSVEGTSGDSYEQYF
TRBJ1-5	TRBV28	NA	TRBD1	TGTGCCAGCAGTTTAGCGCGGACAGGGAGATTGAGTCAGCCCCAGCATTTT	CASSLARTGRLSQPQHF
TRBJ2-3	TRBV19	NA	TRBD2	TGTGCCAGTAGTATGACTAGCGGGAGACTTTCGGGCACAGATACGCAGTATTTT	CASSMTSGRLSGTDTQYF
TRBJ2-3	TRBV5-4	NA	TRBD2	TGTGCCAGCAGCTTTGGGGGAGGGCGTACAGATACGCAGTATTTT	CASSFGGGRTDTQYF
TRBJ1-5	TRBV15	few	TRBD1	TGTGCCACCAGCAGTCAGGGGGCAAAACAGCCCCAGCATTTT	CATSSQGAKQPQHF
TRBJ1-1	TRBV19	few	NA	TGTGCCAGTAGTTTTCTACAGGCCAACGCTTTCTTT	CASSFLQANAFF
TRBJ2-6	TRBV7-9	NA	NA	TGTGCCAGCAGCTTAGACCACAGGGTTACTGGGGCCAACGTCCTGACTTTC	CASSLDHRVTGANVLTF
TRBJ1-2	TRBV28	NA	TRBD1	TGTGCCAGCGGACTCGCCCCGGGACAGGGGCCCTATGGCTACACCTTC	CASGLAPGQGPYGYTF
TRBJ2-6	TRBV4-3	NA	TRBD2	TGCGCCAGCAGCCAAGAACGACCTAGCGGGAGGGCCGCCGCTGGGGCCAACGTCCTGACTTTC	CASSQERPSGRAAAGANVLTF
TRBJ2-7	TRBV19	NA	TRBD2	TGTGCCAGTAGTAAGACAGGACTAGCTTCCGCCTACGAGCAGTACTTC	CASSKTGLASAYEQYF
TRBJ2-1	TRBV2	NA	NA	TGTGCCAGCAGTGAAGAGTTGGGGGCTGAGCAGTTCTTC	CASSEELGAEQFF
TRBJ2-1	TRBV7-3	few	TRBD2	TGTGCCAGCAGCTTAAGACTAGCGGGAGTAGAGGACAATGAGCAGTTCTTC	CASSLRLAGVEDNEQFF
TRBJ1-4	TRBV5-1	NA	TRBD1	TGCGCCAGCGGCATGACAGGGGCAAATGAAAAACTGTTTTTT	CASGMTGANEKLFF
TRBJ1-4	TRBV6-1	few	NA	TGTGCCAGCAGTGAAGCGTCCGGTGCAACTAATGAAAAACTGTTTTTT	CASSEASGATNEKLFF
TRBJ1-4	TRBV2	NA	TRBD1	TGTGCCAGCAGGCCGACAGGGGTCGGCTTCTCTGAAAAACTGTTTTTT	CASRPTGVGFSEKLFF
TRBJ2-1	TRBV9	NA	TRBD1	TGTGCCAGCAGCCCAGGGGGAAATGAGCAGTTCTTC	CASSPGGNEQFF
TRBJ1-5	TRBV4-1	few	NA	TGCGCCAGCAGCCAAGTACTCAGGGGAGGCAATCAGCCCCAGCATTTT	CASSQVLRGGNQPQHF
TRBJ1-3	TRBV4-1	NA	TRBD1	TGCGCCAGCAGCCAAGAAAGGGGGCGAAACACCATATATTTT	CASSQERGRNTIYF
TRBJ2-3	TRBV19	once	TRBD1	TGTGCCAGTAGTATAGTGGGGACAGGGGGCCTCACAGATACGCAGTATTTT	CASSIVGTGGLTDTQYF
TRBJ2-5	TRBV21-1	few	NA	TGTGCCAGCAGCAAGGGAGTTTGGAAGACCCAGTACTTC	CASSKGVWKTQYF
TRBJ1-3	TRBV5-6	NA	TRBD1	TGTGCCAGCAGCTCCTACGGGACAGGGGGAAACACCATATATTTT	CASSSYGTGGNTIYF
TRBJ2-3	TRBV12-5	NA	NA	TGTGCTAGTGTCCCCGGAGATACGCAGTATTTT	CASVPGDTQYF
TRBJ1-2	TRBV29-1	NA	TRBD1	TGCAGCGGGGGAGACAGGGCCAACTATGGCTACACCTTC	CSGGDRANYGYTF
TRBJ2-7	TRBV6-5	few	TRBD2	TGTGCCAGCAGTAGATCCTTTGGACTAGCCTACGAGCAGTACTTC	CASSRSFGLAYEQYF
TRBJ2-7	TRBV9	NA	TRBD1	TGTGCCAGCAGCGAGACTTGGGACAGCTCCTACGAGCAGTACTTC	CASSETWDSSYEQYF
TRBJ2-1	TRBV14	NA	TRBD2	TGTGCCAGCAGCCCGTTGACTAGCGGGAGATCTAGTGAGCAGTTCTTC	CASSPLTSGRSSEQFF
TRBJ2-5	TRBV28	NA	NA	TGTGCCAGCAGTTTGTGGGACAACCAAGAGACCCAGTACTTC	CASSLWDNQETQYF
TRBJ1-1	TRBV14	few	NA	TGTGCCAGCAGTCAGACGACTAGGTCTGAGGCTTTCTTT	CASSQTTRSEAFF
TRBJ2-7	TRBV28	NA	NA	TGTGCCAGCAGTTATGCCGGAGGACTACCCTACGAGCAGTACTTC	CASSYAGGLPYEQYF
TRBJ2-5	TRBV2	few	TRBD2	TGTGCCAGCAGAGAGTCTAGCGGGAGGGCCGGAGAGACCCAGTACTTC	CASRESSGRAGETQYF
TRBJ2-3	TRBV19	NA	NA	TGTGCCAGTAGCGACTGGATGTTGGCAGATACGCAGTATTTT	CASSDWMLADTQYF
TRBJ1-2	TRBV6-5	few	NA	TGTGCCAGCAGGCCGGCGGGGAACTATGGCTACACCTTC	CASRPAGNYGYTF
TRBJ2-1	TRBV19	NA	TRBD2	TGTGCCAGTAGTCGACTAGCAGATGAGCAGTTCTTC	CASSRLADEQFF
TRBJ2-3	TRBV27	NA	TRBD2	TGTGCCAGCAGTTCCCCCGGGACTAGAGATACGCAGTATTTT	CASSSPGTRDTQYF